This T cell receptor (beta chain) is drawn from a study of patients and donors after allogeneic stem cell transplantation. TCRdb fed the RT-PCR reads into MiXCR, producing one record per CDR3 protein. Of about a million distinct CDR3 sequences listed, about 20% were seen once; the top ten hold roughly 6%. Sequences were obtained from blood, either unsorted or a sorted T cell fraction (not recorded which). The receptor was derived from a human donor who was either an allogeneic HSCT recipient or a stem cell or donor lymphocyte infusion donor (not recorded which). It is not recorded whose cells these are; they may come from a transplant donor.

The CDR3 here is CASSGLPISDTGELFF. CDR3 in DNA: TGTGCCAGTAGTGGATTACCAATCTCGGACACCGGGGAGCTGTTTTTT. The chain uses TRBV19 and TRBJ2-2; D is ambiguous. Trimming took off 5 bases at V and 3 bases at J, with 16 bases between the two ends. Germline CDR1 and CDR2: LNHDA and SQIVND (reference sequence). The CDR3 is 16 residues long.